The present entry profiles one TCR beta chain with its context. This clone appeared a few times. The target of this receptor is not known. The record has no base qualities; no much larger clone is one base away. The sample comes from a study of graft-versus-host responses after intestinal transplantation (dated by TCRdb to the early 2020s). In terms of the full investigation: The transplants that recipients received were multivisceral, liver-intestinal, or isolated intestinal. All recipients received anti-thymocyte globulin induction followed by maintenance tacrolimus and steroids for around three years. Bulk TCR-beta CDR3 sequencing was used to track graft-versus-host and host-versus-graft alloreactive T cell clones in the graft, circulation and bone marrow after intestinal transplantation. To identify alloreactive clones, pre-transplant mixed lymphocyte reaction products were sequenced and then compared with unstimulated pre-transplant donor and recipient T cells. The cohort enrolled around 23 intestinal transplant recipients including one retransplant, and a few patients lacking pretransplant specimens were excluded. A peak of at least 4% donor T cells among recipient peripheral blood mononuclear cells was the definition used for donor T cell macrochimerism. Samples from a few later patients were sequenced in-house on an Illumina MiSeq with MiXCR processing rather than by the commercial service.

The method behind the library was the immunoSEQ multiplex PCR assay. For most patients, genomic DNA was isolated with the Qiagen DNeasy Blood and Tissue Kit and sent frozen to Adaptive Biotechnologies for TCR sequencing. For most patients, high-throughput TCR-beta CDR3 sequencing of genomic DNA was performed by Adaptive Biotechnologies. The authors' pipeline ran thus. TCR sequencing data for approximately 19 patients were retrieved from Adaptive's ImmunoSEQ software; a few other patients were processed with MiXCR and VDJtools. To correct CD4 versus CD8 sorting errors, sequences present in both subsets at a frequency ratio below 5:1 were removed. Because the origin of CDR3 nucleotide sequences shared between donor and recipient could not be assigned, those sequences were removed. To be classed as alloreactive, a clone needed at least 2-fold expansion over unstimulated cells and a minimum CFSE-low frequency of 0.002% (template counts) or 0.001% (read counts). A clone was considered mappable if detected in the sequenced pre-transplant spleen, lymph node, or MLR CFSE-low populations of the donor or recipient. Cumulative frequency of alloreactive clones was calculated as a percentage of all sequences weighted by copy number. TCRdb limited this immuneACCESS table to in-frame rearrangements with V and J called. A share of clones is missing; checked studies link under half to unresolved V genes, and the rest is unexplained. The DNA gave D and trimming, while V, J and clone size come from that table. Recorded for this sample are tens of thousands of clones; approximately 94% of them occurred a single time. The ten largest clones take up approximately 0.2% of the sample.

This specimen's time point label, per the study, means: cells obtained before transplantation from donor or recipient. CD3+CD4+ and CD3+CD8+ populations were FACS-sorted from unstimulated pre-transplant donor and recipient cells taken from spleen or lymph nodes. The germline V and J ends show losses of 5 bases and 0 bases respectively, and no gene match explains 5 bases of the junction. CDR3 length: 14 amino acids, cysteine to phenylalanine. Just the 42-base CDR3 DNA is kept, in frame starting at base 1. What the study reported, not specific to this receptor: In patients with donor T cell macrochimerism, the allografts had high GvH to HvG T cell clonal ratios. Early after transplant, peak levels of circulating GvH clones were associated with declines in HvG clones. GvH clones were detected in recipient bone marrow, and some appeared earlier in ileal mucosa or blood, consistent with an intestinal mucosal origin. The conclusions were limited by the relatively low number and heterogeneity of the intestinal transplant patients.

The chain employs TRBV5-7 and TRBJ2-7, and 7 bases in between align with TRBD1. TRBV5-7 is an open reading frame whose function is uncertain. The starting material was unstimulated CD4+ T cells sorted from spleen or lymph node cells, obtained before transplant. The receptor's source is a human donor who was the organ donor for an intestinal transplant. The nucleotide sequence reads as follows: TGTGCCAGCAGGGGACAGTGGGACTCCTACGAGCAGTACTTC. It translates as CASRGQWDSYEQYF.